A single sample gave rise to the 3 T cell receptor beta chains below, sequenced in a study of blood T cell repertoires in COVID-19. Clones were read by immunoSEQ multiplex PCR, and TCRdb kept only the in-frame ones, dropping some. Of over 130,000 clones listed, around 83% are singletons. Source material: peripheral blood. These receptors all come from a man aged 30 to 39 with COVID-19, enrolled during active disease.

This clone came up a few times. V and J are TRBV9 and TRBJ1-3; D gene ambiguous. Trimming cost V 4 bases and J 3 bases, with 14 bases left between them. This CDR3 region has 15 residues. Germline CDR1 is SGDLS and CDR2 is YYNGEE. The CDR3 loop is CASSPTEGGGNTIYF. The CDR3 coding sequence is TGTGCCAGCAGCCCTACTGAGGGAGGTGGAAACACCATATATTTT.

This chain links TRBV6-5 with TRBJ2-3; TRBD1 matches 11 bases. The J segment lost 4 bases and the V segment lost 2 bases, leaving 2 bases of the junction unmatched. Germline CDR1 reads MNHEY; CDR2 reads SVGAGI. This CDR3 is built from 15 residues. This chain's CDR3 is CASSYRDRGADTQYF. The CDR3 DNA reads TGTGCCAGCAGTTACAGGGACAGGGGGGCAGATACGCAGTATTTT.

This clone appeared once. This chain connects TRBV6-6 to TRBJ1-2, with 7 positions matching TRBD1. Germline V gene lookup returns CDR1 MNHNY and CDR2 SVGAGI (reference sequence). The CDR3 covers 14 residues. V lost 6 bases and J lost 0; bases outside the gene matches: 4. CDR3 protein: CASRAGTANYGYTF. CDR3 coding DNA: TGTGCCAGCAGGGCCGGGACAGCTAACTATGGCTACACCTTC.